The rows below give T cell receptor beta chains drawn from one sample of a study of T cells after posttransplantation cyclophosphamide. Repertoires were generated with immunoSEQ multiplex PCR, while TCRdb's copy carries only in-frame clones and drops some. The repertoire holds fewer than 15,000 clones, over 2% seen once, with about a sixth in the top ten. The sequenced sample was PBMCs, obtained after allogeneic stem cell transplant with posttransplant cyclophosphamide. The source is a male patient aged 30 to 39 who received an allogeneic stem cell transplant from a related donor, was CMV-positive, and had no GVHD. Some T cells may be the graft donor's. The CDR3 runs from the conserved cysteine through the conserved F or W. The D gene is left open where the match is weak. The listing skips clone size in some rows; elsewhere it reads once, few, many or a size class.

v_gene	abundance	d_gene	j_gene	CDR3nt	CDR3aa
TRBV6-4	NA	NA	TRBJ2-1	TGTGCCAGCAGTCCGACAGGCTCAGGCTCCTACAATGAGCAGTTCTTC	CASSPTGSGSYNEQFF
TRBV5-5	few	NA	TRBJ1-5	TGTGCCAGCAGCTTGGGGACACTAAGCAATCAGCCCCAGCATTTT	CASSLGTLSNQPQHF
TRBV7-2	few	NA	TRBJ2-1	TGTGCCAGCAGCTTAGTATGGCGGAACAATGAGCAGTTCTTC	CASSLVWRNNEQFF
TRBV7-9	medium-sized	TRBD1	TRBJ2-7	TGTGCCAGCAGCCCCGAAAACAGGGGGTTGCTGGACGAGCAGTACTTC	CASSPENRGLLDEQYF
TRBV5-1	NA	NA	TRBJ2-2	TGCGCCAGCAGCTTGATTATGAACACCGGGGAGCTGTTTTTT	CASSLIMNTGELFF
TRBV18	few	TRBD2	TRBJ2-3	TGTGCCAGCTCACCGTCGTATCTAGCGGTACGCACAGATACGCAGTATTTT	CASSPSYLAVRTDTQYF
TRBV27	NA	NA	TRBJ2-7	TGTGCCAGCAGTTTTAATTTGGTTGGCAGTACCTACGAGCAGTACTTC	CASSFNLVGSTYEQYF
TRBV11-1	few	NA	TRBJ2-5	TGTGCCAGCAGCCGAAAGACAGCCTTGGGGACCCAGTACTTC	CASSRKTALGTQYF
TRBV5-1	NA	NA	TRBJ2-7	TGCGCCAGCAGCACGGACCGGCCCCGGGGCGAGCAGTACTTC	CASSTDRPRGEQYF
TRBV19	NA	TRBD2	TRBJ2-3	TGTGCCAGTAGACCTAGCGGGGGGCCCCCAGATACGCAGTATTTT	CASRPSGGPPDTQYF
TRBV10-3	NA	TRBD2	TRBJ2-7	TGTGCCATCAGTGAGAGTTGGGGGGAGGGGCAGTACTTC	CAISESWGEGQYF
TRBV7-9	few	NA	TRBJ2-6	TGTGCCAGCAGCCCAGCCGGAGCTGGGGCCAACGTCCTGACTTTC	CASSPAGAGANVLTF
TRBV4-1	NA	TRBD2	TRBJ2-1	TGCGCCAGCAGCCAATCCTTTAGCGGGGTTCCTGGGAATGAGCAGTTCTTC	CASSQSFSGVPGNEQFF
TRBV2	NA	NA	TRBJ2-5	TGTGCCACACAAGAGACCCAGTACTTC	CATQETQYF
TRBV13	few	NA	TRBJ1-3	TGTGCCAGCAGCTTAGATCGCAGTGGAAACACCATATATTTT	CASSLDRSGNTIYF
TRBV14	few	NA	TRBJ1-1	TGTGCCAGCAGCGCACACATATACACTGAAGCTTTCTTT	CASSAHIYTEAFF
TRBV7-9	NA	TRBD1	TRBJ1-6	TGTGCCAGCAGTTCAGGGGGCTATAATTCACCCCTCCACTTT	CASSSGGYNSPLHF
TRBV19	NA	NA	TRBJ2-6	TGTGCCAGTAGTATAGATCTGGGGGCCTCTGGGGCCAACGTCCTGACTTTC	CASSIDLGASGANVLTF
TRBV6-1	NA	NA	TRBJ2-7	TGTGCCAGCAGTGAAGCTACCGCCGCGGGGTACGAGCAGTACTTC	CASSEATAAGYEQYF
TRBV18	NA	NA	TRBJ1-1	TGTGCCAGCTCATCAGGGTTTGAGAACACTGAAGCTTTCTTT	CASSSGFENTEAFF
TRBV5-4	NA	NA	TRBJ1-1	TGTGCCAGCAGCTATATTCTGGACTCTGAAGCTTTCTTT	CASSYILDSEAFF
TRBV7-9	NA	NA	TRBJ2-7	TGTGCCAGCCGGAGAGAGGGCTACGAGCAGTACTTC	CASRREGYEQYF
TRBV7-9	few	NA	TRBJ1-2	TGTGCCAGCAGCCGCGGGAACTACTATGGCTACACCTTC	CASSRGNYYGYTF
TRBV10-2	few	TRBD1	TRBJ2-3	TGCGCCATCCGACAGGGCAAAAGCACAGATACGCAGTATTTT	CAIRQGKSTDTQYF
TRBV7-2	NA	TRBD2	TRBJ2-4	TGTGCCAGCAGCAGTGGGGCTAGCGGGCCTCAAAACATTCAGTACTTC	CASSSGASGPQNIQYF